This is a list of T cell receptor beta chains from one sample in a study of neurological immune-mediated disorders. Using its own MiXCR run on the 5' RACE reads, TCRdb lists one record per CDR3 protein. The data show 20,000 to 30,000 distinct CDR3 sequences, 2% to 3% seen once. What was sequenced was PBMCs. The receptors derive from a woman aged 50 to 60 with multiple sclerosis. Each CDR3 is given with its conserved first and last residue. The order of the fields is CDR3 protein, CDR3 DNA, clone size, V gene, D gene, J gene. The D gene is left open where the match is weak. Clone size is not always given. Where it is, it says once, few, many or a class for expanded clones.

cdr3_aa: CASSVAVGELFF
cdr3_nt: TGTGCCAGCAGCGTAGCTGTCGGGGAGCTGTTTTTT
clone_size: .
v_call: TRBV9
d_call: .
j_call: TRBJ2-2

cdr3_aa: CSVEYSYEQYF
cdr3_nt: TGCAGCGTTGAATACAGCTACGAGCAGTACTTC
clone_size: many
v_call: TRBV29-1
d_call: .
j_call: TRBJ2-7

cdr3_aa: CSAPAPRNTEAFF
cdr3_nt: TGCAGTGCCCCCGCCCCCAGGAACACTGAAGCTTTCTTT
clone_size: .
v_call: TRBV20-1
d_call: .
j_call: TRBJ1-1

cdr3_aa: CASSADRGYNSPLHF
cdr3_nt: TGCGCCAGCAGCGCGGACAGGGGGTACAATTCACCCCTCCACTTT
clone_size: many
v_call: TRBV5-1
d_call: TRBD1
j_call: TRBJ1-6

cdr3_aa: CASSYALGLNTEAFF
cdr3_nt: TGTGCCAGCAGCTACGCGCTGGGGTTGAACACTGAAGCTTTCTTT
clone_size: many
v_call: TRBV7-9
d_call: .
j_call: TRBJ1-1

cdr3_aa: CASSPDRGGEKLFF
cdr3_nt: TGCGCCAGCAGCCCGGACAGGGGTGGAGAAAAACTGTTTTTT
clone_size: .
v_call: TRBV5-1
d_call: TRBD1
j_call: TRBJ1-4

cdr3_aa: CASSLLAGGAETQYF
cdr3_nt: TGTGCCAGCAGTTTGCTAGCGGGAGGGGCGGAGACCCAGTACTTC
clone_size: many
v_call: TRBV12-3/TRBV12-4
d_call: TRBD2
j_call: TRBJ2-5

cdr3_aa: CASSGVGEQFF
cdr3_nt: TGTGCCAGCAGTGGGGTCGGTGAGCAGTTCTTC
clone_size: many
v_call: TRBV27
d_call: .
j_call: TRBJ2-1

cdr3_aa: CASSFLTADQPQHF
cdr3_nt: TGTGCCAGCAGCTTTCTGACGGCGGATCAGCCCCAGCATTTT
clone_size: many
v_call: TRBV5-5
d_call: .
j_call: TRBJ1-5

cdr3_aa: CSALSGSQSYNEQFF
cdr3_nt: TGCAGTGCGCTTAGCGGGAGCCAATCCTACAATGAGCAGTTCTTC
clone_size: many
v_call: TRBV20-1
d_call: TRBD2
j_call: TRBJ2-1

cdr3_aa: CASSLTSGGAKF
cdr3_nt: TGTGCCAGCAGTTTAACTAGCGGGGGGGCCAAGTTC
clone_size: few
v_call: TRBV12-3/TRBV12-4
d_call: TRBD2
j_call: TRBJ2-1

cdr3_aa: CAIRSGGKETQYF
cdr3_nt: TGTGCCATCCGAAGCGGGGGCAAAGAGACCCAGTACTTC
clone_size: many
v_call: TRBV10-3
d_call: TRBD2
j_call: TRBJ2-5

cdr3_aa: CASRPTGTGNHGYTF
cdr3_nt: TGTGCCAGCAGGCCCACCGGGACAGGGAACCATGGCTACACCTTC
clone_size: many
v_call: TRBV12-3/TRBV12-4
d_call: TRBD1
j_call: TRBJ1-2

cdr3_aa: CAISESASGRAPDTQYF
cdr3_nt: TGTGCCATCAGTGAGTCTGCTAGCGGGAGGGCCCCGGATACGCAGTATTTT
clone_size: many
v_call: TRBV10-3
d_call: TRBD2
j_call: TRBJ2-3

cdr3_aa: CASSPQTSGRHEQFF
cdr3_nt: TGTGCCAGCAGTCCTCAGACTAGCGGGAGACATGAGCAGTTCTTC
clone_size: many
v_call: TRBV28
d_call: TRBD2
j_call: TRBJ2-1

cdr3_aa: CSATRSIEAFF
cdr3_nt: TGCAGCGCCACAAGATCAATTGAAGCTTTCTTT
clone_size: many
v_call: TRBV29-1
d_call: .
j_call: TRBJ1-1

cdr3_aa: CASKLLGDTIYF
cdr3_nt: TGTGCCAGCAAACTTCTGGGGGACACCATATATTTT
clone_size: many
v_call: TRBV6-6
d_call: .
j_call: TRBJ1-3

cdr3_aa: CSARLTSGAASTDTQYF
cdr3_nt: TGCAGTGCTAGGTTGACTAGCGGCGCCGCTAGCACAGATACGCAGTATTTT
clone_size: many
v_call: TRBV20-1
d_call: TRBD2
j_call: TRBJ2-3

cdr3_aa: CSADSEHSSTDTQYF
cdr3_nt: TGCAGTGCTGATAGCGAGCACTCTAGCACAGATACGCAGTATTTT
clone_size: medium-sized
v_call: TRBV20-1
d_call: .
j_call: TRBJ2-3

cdr3_aa: CASSLSMGRGNQPQHF
cdr3_nt: TGTGCCAGCAGTTTATCCATGGGGAGGGGCAATCAGCCCCAGCATTTT
clone_size: medium-sized
v_call: TRBV27
d_call: .
j_call: TRBJ1-5

cdr3_aa: CAISEVWGAEAFF
cdr3_nt: TGTGCCATCAGTGAGGTTTGGGGCGCTGAAGCTTTCTTT
clone_size: many
v_call: TRBV10-3
d_call: .
j_call: TRBJ1-1

cdr3_aa: CAITPGTGTYEQYF
cdr3_nt: TGTGCCATCACCCCCGGGACGGGGACCTACGAGCAGTACTTC
clone_size: many
v_call: TRBV10-3
d_call: .
j_call: TRBJ2-7

cdr3_aa: CASSYDTLEQYF
cdr3_nt: TGTGCCAGCAGTTACGATACGCTCGAGCAGTACTTC
clone_size: many
v_call: TRBV6-6
d_call: .
j_call: TRBJ2-7

cdr3_aa: CASRPTGVDTQYF
cdr3_nt: TGTGCCAGCAGGCCGACAGGGGTAGATACGCAGTATTTT
clone_size: many
v_call: TRBV6-5
d_call: TRBD1
j_call: TRBJ2-3

cdr3_aa: CASSDRDRGLSNTEAFF
cdr3_nt: TGTGCCAGCAGCGACCGGGACAGGGGGCTTTCGAACACTGAAGCTTTCTTT
clone_size: many
v_call: TRBV7-9
d_call: TRBD1
j_call: TRBJ1-1

cdr3_aa: CASSLTEGTEAFF
cdr3_nt: TGTGCCAGCAGCTTAACGGAGGGCACTGAAGCTTTCTTT
clone_size: many
v_call: TRBV12-3/TRBV12-4
d_call: .
j_call: TRBJ1-1

cdr3_aa: CASSLLEVGTQYF
cdr3_nt: TGTGCCAGCAGTCTATTAGAGGTGGGGACCCAGTACTTC
clone_size: many
v_call: TRBV12-3/TRBV12-4
d_call: .
j_call: TRBJ2-5

cdr3_aa: CSVEPLSQGRAYEQYF
cdr3_nt: TGCAGCGTTGAACCCCTCAGTCAGGGGCGCGCTTACGAGCAGTACTTC
clone_size: many
v_call: TRBV29-1
d_call: .
j_call: TRBJ2-7

cdr3_aa: CASSPGTIVNEQFF
cdr3_nt: TGTGCCAGCAGTCCCGGGACTATCGTTAATGAGCAGTTCTTC
clone_size: many
v_call: TRBV12-3/TRBV12-4
d_call: TRBD2
j_call: TRBJ2-1

cdr3_aa: CSASARGPGDTQYF
cdr3_nt: TGCAGTGCTAGCGCCAGGGGGCCTGGAGATACGCAGTATTTT
clone_size: medium-sized
v_call: TRBV20-1
d_call: TRBD1
j_call: TRBJ2-3

cdr3_aa: CASSYVPGALGTEAFF
cdr3_nt: TGTGCCAGCAGCTACGTCCCAGGGGCTTTGGGCACTGAAGCTTTCTTT
clone_size: many
v_call: TRBV11-2
d_call: .
j_call: TRBJ1-1

cdr3_aa: CASGTAPGGEQFF
cdr3_nt: TGTGCTTCGGGAACAGCCCCCGGGGGTGAGCAGTTCTTC
clone_size: many
v_call: TRBV15
d_call: .
j_call: TRBJ2-1

cdr3_aa: CASSLVGGRQETQYF
cdr3_nt: TGTGCCAGCAGCTTAGTCGGGGGGAGGCAAGAGACCCAGTACTTC
clone_size: .
v_call: TRBV11-2
d_call: TRBD2
j_call: TRBJ2-5

cdr3_aa: CASSRMGTGELFF
cdr3_nt: TGTGCCAGCAGTAGAATGGGCACCGGGGAGCTGTTTTTT
clone_size: many
v_call: TRBV6-2/TRBV6-3
d_call: .
j_call: TRBJ2-2

cdr3_aa: CASRLRGTGELFF
cdr3_nt: TGTGCCAGCAGACTCAGGGGTACCGGGGAGCTGTTTTTT
clone_size: many
v_call: TRBV7-3
d_call: .
j_call: TRBJ2-2

cdr3_aa: CASSGVSNTEAFF
cdr3_nt: TGTGCCAGCAGCGGGGTCTCCAACACTGAAGCTTTCTTT
clone_size: .
v_call: TRBV3-1
d_call: .
j_call: TRBJ1-1

cdr3_aa: CASSPGYQPDTQYF
cdr3_nt: TGCGCCAGCAGCCCGGGATATCAACCAGATACGCAGTATTTT
clone_size: many
v_call: TRBV5-1
d_call: .
j_call: TRBJ2-3

cdr3_aa: CASRLGADNTEAFF
cdr3_nt: TGTGCCAGCAGACTTGGGGCAGATAACACTGAAGCTTTCTTT
clone_size: many
v_call: TRBV11-2
d_call: .
j_call: TRBJ1-1

cdr3_aa: CASSLVSQGGSYGYTF
cdr3_nt: TGTGCCAGCAGCTTGGTCTCCCAGGGGGGATCCTATGGCTACACCTTC
clone_size: many
v_call: TRBV5-5
d_call: TRBD1
j_call: TRBJ1-2

cdr3_aa: CASSLEGQTSSPLHF
cdr3_nt: TGCGCCAGCAGCTTGGAAGGTCAAACCTCTTCACCCCTCCACTTT
clone_size: many
v_call: TRBV5-1
d_call: .
j_call: TRBJ1-6